The 18 T cell receptor beta chains below come from one sample, sequenced in a study of CD8+ T cells in alopecia areata. RNA, once extracted, was reverse transcribed into cDNA for use as the sequencing template. Some clones are missing from TCRdb's copy, which holds only in-frame ones; the method was immunoSEQ multiplex PCR. Here the sample spans some 120,000 clones, approximately 60% being singletons. The treatment is: oral pan-JAK inhibitor, 5-10 mg twice daily. Sequences were derived from CD4+ T cells sorted from blood, sampled at week 4, from a patient treated with tofacitinib. The receptors originated from a human donor with alopecia areata.

This sequence joins TRBV19 and TRBJ1-2, with unresolved D. Germline V gene data show CDR1 as LNHDA and CDR2 as SQIVND (reference sequence). The CDR3 extends over 12 amino acids. Trimming pared 6 bases from V and 4 bases from J, leaving 9 bases between. The CDR3 is CASSDGLYGYTF. The CDR3 coding sequence is TGTGCCAGTAGCGACGGGCTCTATGGCTACACCTTC.

V gene TRBV28 combines with J gene TRBJ2-1; 14 nucleotides match TRBD2. Looked up from germline, CDR1 is MDHEN and CDR2 is SYDVKM. The J segment lost 6 bases and the V segment lost 6 bases, leaving 13 bases of the junction unmatched. CDR3 length: 18 residues. The CDR3 protein is CASRAWTSGRRPGNEQFF. Here the CDR3 DNA reads TGTGCCAGCAGGGCCTGGACTAGCGGGAGGCGCCCGGGCAATGAGCAGTTCTTC.

V and J are TRBV30 and TRBJ1-4, with a tentative D call TRBD1 (6 bases). Germline V CDR1 and CDR2: GTSNPN, SVGIG (reference sequence). The V end lost 0 bases, the J end lost 7 bases, and 15 bases lay between the germline ends. This CDR3 has 15 amino acids. The CDR3 DNA reads as TGTGCCTGGAGTGTACTAGGGGGGCTCGGTGAAAAACTGTTTTTT. As protein: CAWSVLGGLGEKLFF.

The sample holds a few counts of this clone. The genes are TRBV15 and TRBJ2-1, with TRBD2 identical over 9 bases. The CDR3 runs to 17 residues. With 1 base clipped from V and 0 bases from J, the junction kept 4 bases outside the gene matches. Per the germline V gene, CDR1 is LNHNV and CDR2 is YYDKDF (reference sequence). The CDR3 bases are TGTGCCACCAGCAGAGTTGGACTAGCGAGCTCCTACAATGAGCAGTTCTTC. Translated: CATSRVGLASSYNEQFF.

The J gene is TRBJ2-3, the V gene TRBV29-1; 9 positions agree with TRBD2. The CDR3 has 14 amino acids. The J segment lost 4 bases and the V segment lost 5 bases, leaving 7 bases of the junction unmatched. Germline V gene sequence: CDR1 SQVTM, CDR2 ANQGSEA. The CDR3: CSVCGGGASDTQYF. For the CDR3, the DNA is TGCAGCGTTTGTGGCGGGGGGGCCTCAGATACGCAGTATTTT.

The chain couples TRBV6-5 to TRBJ2-7, with unresolved D. Germline V lookup: CDR1 MNHEY, CDR2 SVGAGI. This CDR3 has 15 residues. The V end lost 11 bases, the J end lost 5 bases, and 25 bases lay between the germline ends. CDR3 bases: TGTGCCGCCAGCCCCACCGACGAGGCGGTTCACGAGCAGTACTTC. Its protein product is CAASPTDEAVHEQYF.

V is TRBV19 and J is TRBJ2-2; D not resolved. CDR3 length: 16 residues. Germline values: CDR1 LNHDA, CDR2 SQIVND (reference sequence). Between the trimmed V and J ends, which lost 8 bases and 2 bases, there was a span of 18 bases. CDR3 residues: CASRHPGGENTGELFF. Here the CDR3 DNA reads TGTGCCAGTCGTCACCCTGGCGGAGAAAACACCGGGGAGCTGTTTTTT.

The chain employs TRBV5-4 and TRBJ2-1; D is possibly TRBD1 or TRBD2 (6 bases each). V gave up 1 base and J gave up 5 bases, with 13 bases separating them. The germline CDR1 and CDR2 sequences are SGHNT and YYREEE (reference sequence). The CDR3 extends over 15 amino acids. The CDR3 loop reads CASSLKGGTNNEQFF. The CDR3 coding sequence is TGTGCCAGCAGCTTGAAGGGGGGTACTAACAATGAGCAGTTCTTC.

The chain carries TRBV7-2 and TRBJ1-1; tentative D call: TRBD1 (5 bases). Trimming took 3 bases from V and 0 from J, leaving 14 bases between them. Germline V gene data show CDR1 as SGHTA and CDR2 as FQGNSA. CDR3 size: 16 residues. This CDR3 is CASSFDSWVLNTEAFF. As DNA, the CDR3 is TGTGCCAGCAGCTTCGACAGCTGGGTTCTGAACACTGAAGCTTTCTTT.

The chain is built from TRBV5-1 and TRBJ2-7; 10 positions agree with TRBD1. This CDR3 is 14 amino acids long. Trimming removed 4 bases from V and 4 bases from J; junction bases left unmatched: 5. Germline assignment: CDR1 SGHRS and CDR2 YFSETQ. The CDR3 nucleotides read TGCGCCAGCAGCCTCCCGGGACAGGGGTACGAGCAGTACTTC. Residues: CASSLPGQGYEQYF.

The rearrangement joins TRBV7-9 to TRBJ2-7, with TRBD1 as a possible D gene (5 bases). V was pared by 5 bases and J by 2 bases, with 10 bases between. The CDR3 totals 13 residues. Germline V gene sequence: CDR1 SEHNR, CDR2 FQNEAQ (reference sequence). The CDR3 DNA reads as TGTGCCAGCAGCGCACAGGCAGCCTACGAGCAGTACTTC. It codes for CASSAQAAYEQYF.

The chain joins TRBV29-1 to TRBJ1-1; D remains ambiguous. This CDR3 is 12 amino acids long. V was trimmed by 2 bases and J by 1 base, leaving 5 bases between them. In germline, CDR1 is SQVTM, CDR2 ANQGSEA. CDR3 protein: CSVETRNTEAFF. DNA of the CDR3: TGCAGCGTTGAAACCCGGAACACTGAAGCTTTCTTT.

The chain combines TRBV29-1 with TRBJ1-1; 9 bases fit TRBD1. The V and J ends lost 0 bases and 7 bases, in that order; junction bases with no gene match: 9. CDR1 SQVTM and CDR2 ANQGSEA come from the germline V gene. The CDR3 sequence is 15 residues long. CDR3 region: CSVEDLEQGASEAFF. The CDR3 DNA reads as TGCAGCGTTGAAGATCTGGAACAGGGGGCCAGTGAAGCTTTCTTT.

This clone was picked up one time. The chain recombines TRBV9 with TRBJ2-6, with D possibly TRBD1 on 6 matching bases. V lost 3 bases to trimming and J lost 2 bases, with 9 bases between them. CDR1 is SGDLS, CDR2 YYNGEE, per germline. This CDR3 spans 15 amino acids. CDR3 amino acids: CASSATGTGANVLTF. CDR3 in DNA: TGTGCCAGCAGCGCCACAGGGACTGGGGCCAACGTCCTGACTTTC.

This chain joins TRBV9 and TRBJ2-1; 7 nucleotides align to TRBD1. Germline V gives CDR1 SGDLS, CDR2 YYNGEE. Trimming at V came to 3 bases and at J to 4 bases, leaving 10 bases not matched to a gene. The CDR3 covers 16 residues. The CDR3 spells CASSAMGQSRYNEQFF. As DNA, the CDR3 is TGTGCCAGCAGCGCCATGGGACAGTCCCGTTACAATGAGCAGTTCTTC.

The chain couples TRBV5-1 to TRBJ2-3, with D perhaps TRBD1 (6 bases). Germline V lookup: CDR1 SGHRS, CDR2 YFSETQ. CDR3 size: 15 residues. Trimming took off 1 base at V and 1 base at J, with 10 bases between the two ends. CDR3 nucleotide sequence: TGCGCCAGCAGCTTGATGGACAGCCGCACAGATACGCAGTATTTT. Its protein is CASSLMDSRTDTQYF.

A few counts support this clone. The chain employs TRBV6-5 and TRBJ1-6; no firm D call. V lost 0 bases and J lost 13, with 16 bases in between. Germline CDR1 is MNHEY and CDR2 is SVGAGI. CDR3 length: 15 residues. The CDR3 loop is CASSYSNPEQQPLHF. The DNA for the CDR3 is TGTGCCAGCAGTTACTCGAATCCGGAACAGCAGCCCCTCCACTTT.

The sample holds a few counts of this clone. V and J are TRBV29-1 and TRBJ2-7; possible D gene TRBD1, 6 bases. V shed 1 base and J shed 3 bases, with 10 bases lying between them. Germline V gives CDR1 SQVTM, CDR2 ANQGSEA. CDR3 size: 13 residues. CDR3 in DNA: TGCAGCGTTGAAGGGGTAGGGGGCTACGAGCAGTACTTC. Its protein product is CSVEGVGGYEQYF.